This passage covers 32 T cell receptor beta chains from one sample sequenced in a study of CD8+CD57+ T cells in acquired aplastic anemia. Selection for sequencing was limited to patients who had shown CD8+CD57+ cell expansion by flow cytometry. Genomic DNA constituted the template upon which TCR beta VDJ and CDR3 profiling was performed. MiXCR, run by TCRdb on the reads, gives a single entry per CDR3 protein. The sample holds approximately 58,000 distinct CDR3 sequences, around 50% seen once. Source material: sorted CD4+, CD8+, or CD8+CD57+ T cells (not recorded which) from PBMCs. The receptor set was obtained from a human donor with aplastic anemia.

In the case of this clonotype: This likely comes from a read error, as the CDR3 has no conserved phenylalanine or tryptophan at its end. The genes are TRBV15 and TRBJ2-2; no clear D gene. The CDR3 is 13 amino acids. The V end lost 0 bases, the J end lost 7 bases, and 6 bases lay between the germline ends. The germline V gene has CDR1 LNHNV and CDR2 YYDKDF (reference sequence). DNA for the CDR3: TGTGCCACCAGCAGAGACTATGGCGGGGAGCTGTTTTCT. Encoded protein: CATSRDYGGELFS.

This clonotype has only a few counts. The chain recombines TRBV10-3 with TRBJ2-7; 8 nucleotides match TRBD1. The V gene's germline CDR1 is ENHRY and CDR2 SYGVKD. The V and J ends lost 10 bases and 4 bases, in that order; junction bases with no gene match: 9. This CDR3 has 13 amino acids. The chain's CDR3 is CATPGTGTYEQYF. CDR3 sequence (DNA): TGTGCCACTCCCGGGACAGGTACTTACGAGCAGTACTTC.

The V gene is TRBV5-1, the J gene TRBJ2-7; D is unclear. Germline CDR1 and CDR2: SGHRS and YFSETQ. CDR3 length: 13 residues. V was trimmed by 5 bases and J by 2 bases, leaving 11 bases between them. This CDR3 is CASRSSPAYEQYF. Here the CDR3 DNA reads TGCGCCAGCAGAAGCTCTCCCGCCTACGAGCAGTACTTC.

V gene TRBV15 combines with J gene TRBJ1-1; the match to TRBD1 covers 7 bases. The trim removed 0 bases at V and 3 bases at J, leaving 4 bases unmatched. This CDR3 spans 15 amino acids. Germline assignment: CDR1 LNHNV and CDR2 YYDKDF (reference sequence). The CDR3 nucleotides read TGTGCCACCAGCAGAGAAGGGGGCGCGGACACTGAAGCTTTCTTT. It codes for CATSREGGADTEAFF.

This clonotype was recorded many times. CDR3: CATFSPGQVYEQYF. In DNA form, the CDR3 reads TGTGCCACCTTTTCCCCGGGACAGGTCTACGAGCAGTACTTC. The chain uses TRBV6-1 and TRBJ2-7; 8 positions match TRBD1. Per germline, CDR1 MNHNS and CDR2 SASEGT. The CDR3 loop spans 14 amino acids. V gave up 10 bases and J gave up 3 bases; unmatched junction bases: 11.

This chain uses TRBV2 with TRBJ2-7; D possibly corresponds to TRBD1 (6 bases). With 6 bases removed from V and 6 bases from J, the gap between germline ends came to 15 bases. CDR1 and CDR2 (germline): SNHLY, FYNNEI. This CDR3 comprises 13 residues. The CDR3 nucleotides read TGTGCCAGCAGCAGGGGACCGGTCGGCGAGCAGTACGTC. It encodes CASSRGPVGEQYV.

This clonotype was observed at least ten times. This sequence joins TRBV6-1 and TRBJ2-7, with 8 bases matching TRBD1. V shed 3 bases and J 3 bases; nucleotides not matched to a gene: 10. This CDR3 has 16 residues. Germline V lookup: CDR1 MNHNS, CDR2 SASEGT. In DNA, the CDR3 is TGTGCCAGCAGTGACGAGGCGGACAGGGCCGGCTACGAGCAGTACTTC. Its protein product is CASSDEADRAGYEQYF.

V is TRBV19 and J is TRBJ2-3, with D tentatively TRBD1 (5 bases). Germline V gene lookup returns CDR1 LNHDA and CDR2 SQIVND (reference sequence). The CDR3 runs 12 residues. The V gene lost 5 bases and the J gene lost 6 bases, with 9 bases spanning the gap. DNA of the CDR3: TGTGCCAGTAGTTTGCCAGGGGATACGCAGTATTTT. Amino acids: CASSLPGDTQYF.

The rearrangement joins TRBV4-3 to TRBJ1-2; TRBD1 is a possible D gene (6 bases). V was shortened by 4 bases and J by 8 bases, with 20 bases between the two germline ends. The CDR3 totals 15 residues. Germline V gene data show CDR1 as LGHNA and CDR2 as YSLEER. The CDR3 DNA sequence: TGCGCCAGCAGCCGATACGGCAGGGGCCAGGGGGGCTACACCTTC. Translating gives CASSRYGRGQGGYTF.

This clonotype was found once. The chain carries TRBV19 and TRBJ2-7, with TRBD1 matching over 9 bases. The length of the CDR3 is 14 residues. Trimming removed 0 bases from V and 5 bases from J; junction bases left unmatched: 2. The germline V gene has CDR1 LNHDA and CDR2 SQIVND (reference sequence). The CDR3 sequence: CASSIDRTGDEQYF. The CDR3 nucleotides read TGTGCCAGTAGTATAGATCGGACAGGGGACGAGCAGTACTTC.

The chain employs TRBV29-1 and TRBJ1-1, with D perhaps matching TRBD1 (5 bases). CDR1 and CDR2 from the germline V gene are SQVTM and ANQGSEA. CDR3 size: 12 residues. V was trimmed by 6 bases and J by 3 bases, leaving 11 bases between them. The CDR3 DNA is TGCAGCGTATACGACAGCTACACTGAAGCTTTCTTT. Protein sequence: CSVYDSYTEAFF.

The chain has TRBV7-9 and TRBJ2-7; no clear D. V was cut by 0 bases and J by 1 base, with 7 bases left in between. The CDR3 runs to 14 residues. The germline V gene encodes CDR1 SEHNR and CDR2 FQNEAQ (reference sequence). The CDR3 DNA reads as TGTGCCAGCAGCTTAGCTGACACTTCCTACGAGCAGTACTTC. Protein: CASSLADTSYEQYF.

The chain couples TRBV19 to TRBJ1-5, with D possibly being TRBD1 (5 bases). The V and J ends lost 1 base and 6 bases respectively, with 13 bases between them. Germline loops: CDR1 LNHDA, CDR2 SQIVND (reference sequence). The CDR3 length is 15 residues. CDR3 DNA sequence: TGTGCCAGTAGTATAGCTTTCGGGGGACGTCAGCCCCAGCATTTT. It translates to CASSIAFGGRQPQHF.

This clonotype showed up just a few times. A much larger clone differs from this one at a single base, so this may be a read error. The rearrangement joins TRBV20-1 to TRBJ2-5, with 9 positions matching TRBD2. Germline V lookup: CDR1 DFQATT, CDR2 SNEGSKA (reference sequence). The trim removed 5 bases at V and 5 bases at J, leaving 9 bases unmatched. This CDR3 comprises 14 residues. The CDR3 DNA sequence: TGCAGTGCTGGGGGCGGGGGGGCTTTCGAGACCCAGTACTTC. Translation gives CSAGGGGAFETQYF.

This chain uses TRBV20-1 with TRBJ2-7; 13 bases are a match to TRBD2. The germline V gene encodes CDR1 DFQATT and CDR2 SNEGSKA (reference sequence). The CDR3 length is 14 residues. J lost 1 base, V lost 6 bases, and 3 bases had no gene match. The CDR3 DNA is TGCAGTGCAAGACTAGCGGGGGGTTCCTACGAGCAGTACTTC. Protein: CSARLAGGSYEQYF.

V and J are TRBV5-6 and TRBJ2-7; 10 positions match TRBD1. CDR1 and CDR2 (germline): SGHDT, YYEEEE. This CDR3 region has 16 residues. V trimming: 4 bases; J trimming: 4 bases; junction bases outside the gene matches: 11. CDR3 nucleotide sequence: TGTGCCAGCAGCCCGTCGGACAGGGGGAGATTGTACGAGCAGTACTTC. It codes for CASSPSDRGRLYEQYF.

This clonotype appeared many times. The chain is built from TRBV6-1 and TRBJ1-1; TRBD1 matches at 10 bases. This CDR3 is 15 amino acids long. Germline V lookup: CDR1 MNHNS, CDR2 SASEGT. Losses at the gene ends were 6 bases for V and 0 bases for J; bases not matched to a gene: 4. CDR3 DNA sequence: TGTGCCAGCAGACGGGACAGGGGTATGAACACTGAAGCTTTCTTT. Encoded protein: CASRRDRGMNTEAFF.

This clonotype was detected ten times or more. The V gene is TRBV29-1, the J gene TRBJ2-5; tentatively, D is TRBD1 (5 bases). Germline V gene data show CDR1 as SQVTM and CDR2 as ANQGSEA. There are 13 residues in the CDR3. Trimming left V 5 bases short and J 2 bases short, with 12 bases between. The CDR3 nucleotides read TGCAGCGTTAATGGGGCAAATCAAGAGACCCAGTACTTC. Its protein is CSVNGANQETQYF.

The V and J genes are TRBV29-1 and TRBJ2-1; 7 positions agree with TRBD2. V lost 1 base to trimming and J lost 3 bases; unmatched junction nucleotides: 6. Germline V gene lookup returns CDR1 SQVTM and CDR2 ANQGSEA. This CDR3 contains 15 residues. Written as DNA, the CDR3 is TGCAGCGTTGAAGGGTGGGAGGGGAACTACAATGAGCAGTTCTTC. Its protein is CSVEGWEGNYNEQFF.

This clonotype was observed many times. The DNA for the CDR3 is TGTGCCAGCAGCTGGGGGGTCGAAATCAATGAGCAGTTCTTC. Amino acids: CASSWGVEINEQFF. The J gene is TRBJ2-1, the V gene TRBV7-9, with D maybe TRBD2 (6 bases). The germline CDR1 and CDR2 sequences are SEHNR and FQNEAQ (reference sequence). V lost 4 bases and J 6 bases, leaving 13 bases between the germline ends. This CDR3 has 14 residues.

This rearrangement joins TRBV29-1 to TRBJ2-7; no reliable D call. Germline V gives CDR1 SQVTM, CDR2 ANQGSEA. V was pared by 2 bases and J by 2 bases, with 19 bases between. CDR3 length: 16 amino acids. Written as DNA, the CDR3 is TGCAGCGTTGAACTCCCCTCGGCTCCGAGGACCTACGAGCAGTACTTC. This translates into CSVELPSAPRTYEQYF.

This chain links TRBV10-3 with TRBJ1-5, with unresolved D. The V and J ends lost 0 bases and 3 bases respectively, with 9 bases between them. The CDR3 runs to 15 residues. Germline CDR1 ENHRY, CDR2 SYGVKD. CDR3 residues: CAISESWQDNQPQHF. As DNA, the CDR3 is TGTGCCATCAGTGAGTCGTGGCAGGACAATCAGCCCCAGCATTTT.

The chain uses TRBV9 and TRBJ2-2; D is ambiguous. The CDR3 has 13 amino acids. Germline V CDR1 and CDR2: SGDLS, YYNGEE. Trimming shortened V by 0 bases and J by 3 bases, and 3 bases separated the two germline ends. The CDR3 sequence is CASSVADTGELFF. The CDR3 DNA is TGTGCCAGCAGCGTAGCGGACACCGGGGAGCTGTTTTTT.

The chain carries TRBV7-3 and TRBJ2-1; a weak D match, TRBD1 (5 bases). Germline V gene lookup returns CDR1 SGHTA and CDR2 FQGTGA. This CDR3 has 16 residues. Trimming took 5 bases from V and 4 from J, leaving 18 bases between them. Here the CDR3 DNA reads TGTGCCAGCAGCGCAGAGACAGAGTGGAAGTACAATGAGCAGTTCTTC. Translating gives CASSAETEWKYNEQFF.

V is TRBV4-2 and J is TRBJ2-6, with D unresolved. Germline V gene lookup returns CDR1 LGHNA and CDR2 YNFKEQ. The V and J ends lost 0 bases and 0 bases respectively, with 6 bases between them. The CDR3 has 16 residues. This CDR3 reads CASSQDLSSGANVLTF. For the CDR3, the DNA is TGTGCCAGCAGCCAAGATCTAAGCTCTGGGGCCAACGTCCTGACTTTC.

This clonotype was observed many times. The rearrangement uses TRBV6-1 and TRBJ1-1; D perhaps matches TRBD1 (5 bases). Germline CDR1 reads MNHNS; CDR2 reads SASEGT. V was trimmed by 10 bases and J by 1 base, leaving 19 bases between them. This CDR3 region has 15 residues. The CDR3 spells CATTGTSVPNTEAFF. In DNA form, the CDR3 reads TGTGCCACCACGGGGACGTCAGTTCCGAACACTGAAGCTTTCTTT.

The rearrangement uses TRBV20-1 and TRBJ2-3, with 7 bases aligning to TRBD1. The V segment lost 0 bases and the J segment 11 bases; nucleotides outside the gene matches: 14. The CDR3 sequence is 15 residues long. The germline CDR1 and CDR2 sequences are DFQATT and SNEGSKA (reference sequence). This CDR3 is CSARDGDRPKRLQYF. CDR3 nucleotides: TGCAGTGCTAGAGACGGGGACAGACCCAAGCGGTTGCAGTATTTT.

V and J are TRBV15 and TRBJ2-1, with a possible D match to TRBD2 (5 bases). Germline loops: CDR1 LNHNV, CDR2 YYDKDF (reference sequence). This CDR3 has 17 amino acids. Trimming stripped 0 bases from V and 1 base from J, with 13 bases between. In nucleotides, the CDR3 is TGTGCCACCAGCAGAGATGGTAGCACGGGGTCCTACAATGAGCAGTTCTTC. Its translation is CATSRDGSTGSYNEQFF.

This rearrangement joins TRBV24-1 to TRBJ2-7; D gene unclear. V shed 11 bases and J shed 5 bases, with 15 bases lying between them. The CDR3 is made up of 12 amino acids. Germline V gives CDR1 KGHDR, CDR2 SFDVKD. This CDR3 is CASFMSSHEQYF. CDR3 nucleotide sequence: TGTGCCAGCTTTATGTCATCCCACGAGCAGTACTTC.

The chain recombines TRBV11-3 with TRBJ2-5; TRBD1 matches at 9 bases. The germline CDR1 and CDR2 sequences are SGHNT and YENEEA. V trimming: 5 bases; J trimming: 2 bases; junction bases outside the gene matches: 6. This CDR3 is built from 15 residues. The CDR3: CASSNGQGSQETQYF. Here the CDR3 DNA reads TGTGCCAGCAGCAATGGACAGGGGTCTCAAGAGACCCAGTACTTC.

This chain links TRBV7-8 with TRBJ2-7; maybe TRBD1 (5 bases). With 1 base removed from V and 0 bases from J, the gap between germline ends came to 16 bases. The CDR3 has 17 amino acids. Germline CDR1 is SGHVS and CDR2 is FQNEAQ. The CDR3 region has the DNA TGTGCCAGCAGCTTAGTTCTTCAGGGTGAAGCCTCCTACGAGCAGTACTTC. This translates into CASSLVLQGEASYEQYF.

This chain joins TRBV29-1 and TRBJ2-3; D is unresolved. CDR1 SQVTM and CDR2 ANQGSEA come from the germline V gene. This CDR3 comprises 13 residues. With 5 bases removed from V and 0 bases from J, the gap between germline ends came to 9 bases. CDR3 sequence: CSVRHGSTDTQYF. CDR3 DNA sequence: TGCAGCGTTCGGCACGGGAGCACAGATACGCAGTATTTT.